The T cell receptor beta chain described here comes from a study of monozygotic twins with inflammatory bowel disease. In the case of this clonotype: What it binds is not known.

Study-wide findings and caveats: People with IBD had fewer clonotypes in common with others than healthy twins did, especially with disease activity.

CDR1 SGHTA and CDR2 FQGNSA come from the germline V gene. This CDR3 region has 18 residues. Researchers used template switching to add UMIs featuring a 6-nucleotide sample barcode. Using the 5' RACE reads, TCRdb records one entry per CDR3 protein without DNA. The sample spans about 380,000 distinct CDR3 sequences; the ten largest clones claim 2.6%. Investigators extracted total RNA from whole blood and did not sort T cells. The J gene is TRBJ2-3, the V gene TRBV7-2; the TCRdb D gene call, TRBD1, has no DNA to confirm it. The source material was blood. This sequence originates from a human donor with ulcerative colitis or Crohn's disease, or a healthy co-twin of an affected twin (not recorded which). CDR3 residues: CASSLAGQGRLARDMQYF.